This is a list of T cell receptor beta chains from one sample in a study of Ad26.COV2.S vaccination and SARS-CoV-2 variants. The method was immunoSEQ multiplex PCR; TCRdb's version includes in-frame clones alone and lacks a portion of them. The sample has roughly 460,000 clones; about 89% are singletons. This material consisted of peripheral blood, taken in a trial of Ad26.COV2.S vaccine versus placebo. The source of these receptors is a person between 18 and 65 years old who received the Ad26.COV2.S COVID-19 vaccine or a placebo. Both conserved end residues are part of each CDR3. D genes are given only for firm matches. Only part of the rows carry a size: once, few, many, or a class if the clone is expanded.

DNA,CDR3,size,V,length,D,J
TGTGCCAGCAGCTTGATTGCTCGGTCACCCCTCCACTTT,CASSLIARSPLHF,-,TRBV7-2,13,-,TRBJ1-6
TGCGCCAGCAGCCAAGATGAGGGTATCTACAATGAGCAGTTCTTC,CASSQDEGIYNEQFF,-,TRBV4-1,15,-,TRBJ2-1
TGTGCCAGCAGTTACTCGCCAGGGCGGAGGGCAGATACGCAGTATTTT,CASSYSPGRRADTQYF,once,TRBV6-6,16,-,TRBJ2-3
TGTGCCAGCAGCCGAATAGCGGGGGGCCCCTATGAGCAGTACTTC,CASSRIAGGPYEQYF,-,TRBV11-2,15,TRBD2,TRBJ2-7
TGTGCCATATCTCCCGGGACAGGGGCCCAAGAGACCCAGTACTTC,CAISPGTGAQETQYF,-,TRBV6-5,15,TRBD1,TRBJ2-5
TGCGCCAGCAGCTTGGTGCAGGCGGAATACAATGAGCAGTTCTTC,CASSLVQAEYNEQFF,few,TRBV5-1,15,-,TRBJ2-1
TGTGCCAGGAAGAATGAAGCGTCCTATAATTCACCCCTCCACTTT,CARKNEASYNSPLHF,-,TRBV2,15,-,TRBJ1-6
TGTGCCAGCACCCCTTCGGACAGTTACAATGAGCAGTTCTTC,CASTPSDSYNEQFF,-,TRBV11-2,14,-,TRBJ2-1
TGTGCCAGCAGCCAACAGGACATGAACACTGAAGCTTTCTTT,CASSQQDMNTEAFF,few,TRBV2,14,-,TRBJ1-1
TGTGCCAGCAGCCCGTGGACAGGGGTCGTTAACGAGCAGTACTTC,CASSPWTGVVNEQYF,-,TRBV7-9,15,TRBD1,TRBJ2-7
TGTGCCAGCAGCCGGACGGGGGGACAAGAGACCCAGTACTTC,CASSRTGGQETQYF,-,TRBV9,14,TRBD2,TRBJ2-5
TGTGCCAGCAGGGGGGGGCTCTATAATTCACCCCTCCACTTT,CASRGGLYNSPLHF,-,TRBV5-6,14,-,TRBJ1-6
TGTGCCACCGGGGGGCAGCCAGACTCCTACGAGCAGTACTTC,CATGGQPDSYEQYF,-,TRBV10-3,14,-,TRBJ2-7
TGTGCCAGCCGCAGGGCCTTGGGTTATGGCTACACCTTC,CASRRALGYGYTF,-,TRBV12-3/TRBV12-4,13,-,TRBJ1-2
TGTGCCAGCGACCCCCTCGTAGGGTTTTCTGTCGGCTACACCTTC,CASDPLVGFSVGYTF,few,TRBV5-8,15,-,TRBJ1-2
TGCAGTACGAGCAGGGGGACCCAGTACTTC,CSTSRGTQYF,-,TRBV20-1,10,-,TRBJ2-5
TGTGCCAGCAGACCTGCGGCTCCATGGGGAGATACGCAGTATTTT,CASRPAAPWGDTQYF,-,TRBV6-6,15,-,TRBJ2-3
TGTGCCAGCAGTGTGGTAGGAAACACCATATATTTT,CASSVVGNTIYF,-,TRBV2,12,-,TRBJ1-3
TGTGCCAGCTCACCAGGGAGCGGGAACACTGAAGCTTTCTTT,CASSPGSGNTEAFF,-,TRBV18,14,-,TRBJ1-1
TGTGCCACCAGCAGAGAAGTAGCGGGCTCCTACGAGCAGTACTTC,CATSREVAGSYEQYF,-,TRBV15,15,TRBD2,TRBJ2-7
TGTGCCAGCAGCTTGGATTTCAGATACTCCTACAATGAGCAGTTCTTC,CASSLDFRYSYNEQFF,-,TRBV7-8,16,-,TRBJ2-1
TGTGCCAGCAGTTTACGCGGGGTAGCTAAAGAGACCCAGTACTTC,CASSLRGVAKETQYF,-,TRBV28,15,-,TRBJ2-5
TGTGCCAGCAGGTTTACAGGGGGCGCTGAGACCCAGTACTTC,CASRFTGGAETQYF,-,TRBV2,14,TRBD1,TRBJ2-5
TGTGCCAGCAGCCTAGTAGGAATCTACAATGAGCAGTTCTTC,CASSLVGIYNEQFF,-,TRBV7-9,14,-,TRBJ2-1
TGTGCCACCAGCCCGAGGGCAAGGGCGGGCAATCAGCCCCAGCATTTT,CATSPRARAGNQPQHF,few,TRBV15,16,-,TRBJ1-5
TGTGCCAGTAGGACCGGACAGCCTAGCGGGAGCTCCTACAATGAGCAGTTCTTC,CASRTGQPSGSSYNEQFF,-,TRBV19,18,TRBD2,TRBJ2-1
TGTGCCACCAGTGATACGGGACAGGGTAAGGGTAATGAGCAGTTCTTC,CATSDTGQGKGNEQFF,-,TRBV24-1,16,TRBD1,TRBJ2-1
TGTGCCAGCAGCGGCGGGCCTTATAGCAATCAGCCCCAGCATTTT,CASSGGPYSNQPQHF,-,TRBV9,15,-,TRBJ1-5